This T cell receptor beta chain was captured by sequencing in a study of shared clonotypes between healthy human individuals. The assay ran at deep level. Profiled with immunoSEQ multiplex PCR; TCRdb holds only in-frame clones, not every one. Among approximately 1.5 million clones, about 98.5% were seen once, and the ten largest hold about 0.35%. Of note for this clone: Antigen unknown.

General study results and limits: Large sequencing depth failed to make sorted-subset sequencing complete, rarefaction showed.

This CDR3 comprises 15 residues. The ends were cut back, 3 bases at V and 1 base at J, with 11 bases in the middle. The germline V gene has CDR1 ENHRY and CDR2 SYGVKD. The receptor's source is a man under 40 in good health. Material for sequencing was naive CD4+ T cells sorted from blood. Subset reported: CD45RA+ positively selected. The chain has TRBV10-3 and TRBJ2-3; no clear D. The CDR3: CAISDTLTRTDTQYF. The CDR3 DNA follows: TGTGCCATCAGTGACACCCTTACTCGCACAGATACGCAGTATTTT.